The clone carrying this TCR beta chain showed up just a few times. Antigen unknown. These data come from a study of T cell repertoires in cytomegalovirus infection. In the study overall: A matching HLA type, together with CMV infection, was signaled by public TCR beta signatures.

TCRdb called the reads again in MiXCR, with one record for every CDR3 protein. Seen here are 200,000 to 250,000 distinct CDR3 sequences, 9% to 15% observed once, and the top ten hold 1.5% to 2%. Study findings and constraints: Cumulated frequencies of public TCR beta families served to identify carriers of CMV plus the relevant HLA. In two of eight donors, the top clonotype was HLA-C-restricted CMV-specific.

Trimming removed 6 bases from V and 3 bases from J; junction bases left unmatched: 4. CDR1 and CDR2 (germline): ENHRY, SYGVKD. The CDR3 runs 14 residues. Sequencing input: PBMCs. The rearrangement links TRBV10-3 to TRBJ1-3; 8 bases match TRBD1. This receptor was taken from a human donor in good health (CMV status not recorded). Some clones in this sample may be carry-over from other donors' samples. The CDR3 protein is CAIRAGTGGNTIYF. In DNA form, the CDR3 reads TGTGCCATCAGGGCCGGGACAGGTGGAAACACCATATATTTT.